This T cell receptor beta chain comes out of a study of OX40 agonist ivuxolimab in advanced cancers. Study in general: Hepatocellular carcinoma, melanoma, renal cell or head and neck cancer affected the dose-escalation patients. Broader study findings: Fewer expanded clones were found on average in CD4+ than in CD8+ T cells. Nonresponders, in some cases, also had low normalized T-cell clonal expansion. At doses 0.1 to 3.0 mg/kg, CD4+ and CD8+ clones expanded.

The protocol was immunoSEQ multiplex PCR, while the TCRdb copy is restricted to in-frame clones and leaves out a portion. In the table there are 65,000 to 100,000 clones, approximately 92% of which are singletons. Concerning this clone: Its antigen is unidentified.

CDR1 and CDR2 from the germline V gene are MDHEN and SYDVKM. This CDR3 spans 14 amino acids. Trimming removed 3 bases from V and 12 bases from J; junction bases left unmatched: 10. The sequencing here drew on CD4+ or CD8+ T cells sorted from blood, taken in a trial of the OX40 agonist ivuxolimab. The chain joins TRBV28 to TRBJ2-1; 8 bases map to TRBD2. The receptor was isolated from an adult with an advanced solid tumor such as melanoma, head and neck, liver or kidney cancer. The CDR3 DNA reads as TGTGCCAGCAGTTTGACGGGAGGGCTAATGAGGCAGTTCTTC. Translating gives CASSLTGGLMRQFF.